This T cell receptor (beta chain) stems from a study of T cell responses to AZD1222 COVID-19 vaccine. Whole-study context: Some second doses came at about 4 weeks and others at about 12 weeks; these were pooled. Study-level results: Nearly half of spike-specific TCRs reportedly target unmutated variant regions.

Note on this clone: Its target is unknown.

Profiling relied on immunoSEQ multiplex PCR, and the TCRdb table lists in-frame clones only, not all of them. The repertoire holds more than 140,000 clones, with about 91% as singletons. Trimming left V 6 bases short and J 0 bases short, with 14 bases between. Per the germline V gene, CDR1 is LNHDA and CDR2 is SQIVND (reference sequence). This CDR3 comprises 15 residues. The TCR was taken from an adult in good health. The V call is TRBV19, the J call TRBJ1-1, with D uncertain. The source material was peripheral blood, sampled on day 0 of AZD1222 vaccination. The CDR3 reads CASSRRGGMNTEAFF. The DNA for the CDR3 is TGTGCCAGTAGCCGGCGGGGAGGGATGAACACTGAAGCTTTCTTT.